This is a list of T cell receptor beta chains from one sample in a study of blood T cell repertoires in COVID-19. This table comes from immunoSEQ multiplex PCR, and its TCRdb copy is limited to in-frame clones, with some not included. The data show about 380,000 clones, 88% seen once. The specimen sequenced was PBMCs or T cells enriched from blood (not recorded which). These receptor sequences come from a woman aged 18-30 years who had recovered from COVID-19. CDR3s include the opening cysteine and the closing phenylalanine or tryptophan. D genes are given only for firm matches. Rows may omit the clone size; those that give it use once, few, many or a size class.

cdr3_nt,cdr3_aa,v_call,cdr3_length,d_call,clone_size,j_call
TGTGCCAGTAGTATAGGCCTAACAGGGGGGAACACTGAAGCTTTCTTT,CASSIGLTGGNTEAFF,TRBV19,16,TRBD1,once,TRBJ1-1
TGTGCCAGCAGTTTCGACAGGCGGACTGAAGCTTTCTTT,CASSFDRRTEAFF,TRBV12-3/TRBV12-4,13,-,-,TRBJ1-1
TGTGCCAGCAGCCAAGGTAACAGGGATACGGCCTGGCAGCCCCAGCATTTT,CASSQGNRDTAWQPQHF,TRBV4-2,17,-,-,TRBJ1-5
TGCAGTGCTAGTACAGCGGACTCGAACACCGGGGAGCTGTTTTTT,CSASTADSNTGELFF,TRBV20-1,15,-,few,TRBJ2-2
TGTGCTAGCAGCTTAACTAGCGGCCGCTACAATGAGCAGTTCTTC,CASSLTSGRYNEQFF,TRBV7-7,15,TRBD2,-,TRBJ2-1
TGTGCCAGCAGCGAGGAGCAGGGTATTCGCACAGATACGCAGTATTTT,CASSEEQGIRTDTQYF,TRBV2,16,-,-,TRBJ2-3
TGCGCCAGCACCGCCCGGGGAGAGACCCAGTACTTC,CASTARGETQYF,TRBV5-1,12,-,-,TRBJ2-5
TGTGCCAGCAGCTCAAACAGGGGCGCGAGGAATTCACCCCTCCACTTT,CASSSNRGARNSPLHF,TRBV5-4,16,TRBD1,few,TRBJ1-6
TGTGCCTCCGAGGGGGTGATTCCCTACGAGCAGTACTTC,CASEGVIPYEQYF,TRBV15,13,-,once,TRBJ2-7
TGTGCCAGCAGCTCGGGACTATCCTACGAAAAACTGTTTTTT,CASSSGLSYEKLFF,TRBV5-8,14,-,-,TRBJ1-4
TGTGCCAGCAGCCCATTGGGACAGGTGACAGATACGCAGTATTTT,CASSPLGQVTDTQYF,TRBV11-2,15,TRBD1,-,TRBJ2-3
TGCAGCGTGAAAACAGGGGTTGGTCAGCCCCAGCATTTT,CSVKTGVGQPQHF,TRBV29-1,13,TRBD1,-,TRBJ1-5
TGCAGCGTCGAAGGGGGGCCTAATGAAAAACTGTTTTTT,CSVEGGPNEKLFF,TRBV29-1,13,-,-,TRBJ1-4
TGTGCCAGCAGCTTAGGGGCAGGGGGTAGGACTGAAGCTTTCTTT,CASSLGAGGRTEAFF,TRBV7-2,15,TRBD1,once,TRBJ1-1
TGTGCCAGCAGCGGAGGGACAGCGGGGGGATCCTACGAGCAGTACTTC,CASSGGTAGGSYEQYF,TRBV9,16,TRBD2,-,TRBJ2-7
TGTGCCAGCAGTGCGGGGGGTCAATACGAGCAGTACTTC,CASSAGGQYEQYF,TRBV2,13,TRBD2,-,TRBJ2-7